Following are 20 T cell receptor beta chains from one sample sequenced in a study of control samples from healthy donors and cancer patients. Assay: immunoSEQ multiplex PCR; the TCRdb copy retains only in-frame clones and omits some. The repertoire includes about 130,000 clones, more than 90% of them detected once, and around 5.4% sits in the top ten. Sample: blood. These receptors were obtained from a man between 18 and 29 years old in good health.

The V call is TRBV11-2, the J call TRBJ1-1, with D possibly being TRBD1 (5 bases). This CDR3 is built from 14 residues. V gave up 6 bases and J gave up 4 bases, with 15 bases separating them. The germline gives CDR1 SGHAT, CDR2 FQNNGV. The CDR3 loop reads CASRISMGTTEAFF. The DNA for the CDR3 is TGTGCCAGCAGGATCTCCATGGGGACCACTGAAGCTTTCTTT.

CDR3 bases: TGCGCCAGCAGCCAAGGGGTCCGGGGGGGCTCCTACAATGAGCAGTTCTTC. Its translation is CASSQGVRGGSYNEQFF. The genes are TRBV4-1 and TRBJ2-1; 8 nucleotides agree with TRBD2. Germline V gene sequence: CDR1 MGHRA, CDR2 YSYEKL. Trimming cost V 1 base and J 0 bases; bases outside gene matches: 5. The CDR3 is 17 residues long.

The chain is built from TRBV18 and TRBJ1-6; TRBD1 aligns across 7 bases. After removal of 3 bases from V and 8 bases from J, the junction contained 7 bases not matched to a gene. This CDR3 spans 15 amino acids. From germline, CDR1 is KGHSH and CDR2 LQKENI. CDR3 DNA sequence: TGTGCCAGCTCACCGAAACAGGGGTTCGATTCACCCCTCCACTTT. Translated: CASSPKQGFDSPLHF.

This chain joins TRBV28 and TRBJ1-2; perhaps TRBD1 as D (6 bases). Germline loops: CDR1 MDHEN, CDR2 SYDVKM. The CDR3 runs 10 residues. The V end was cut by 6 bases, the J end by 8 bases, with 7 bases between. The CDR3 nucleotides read TGTGCCAGCAGGCAGGGGGGCTACACCTTC. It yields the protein CASRQGGYTF.

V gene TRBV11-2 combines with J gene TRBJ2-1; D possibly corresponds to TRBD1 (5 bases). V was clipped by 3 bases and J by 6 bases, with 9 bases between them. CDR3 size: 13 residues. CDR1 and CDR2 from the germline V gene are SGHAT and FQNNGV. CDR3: CASSFDRANEQFF. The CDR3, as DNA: TGTGCCAGCAGCTTCGACAGAGCCAATGAGCAGTTCTTC.

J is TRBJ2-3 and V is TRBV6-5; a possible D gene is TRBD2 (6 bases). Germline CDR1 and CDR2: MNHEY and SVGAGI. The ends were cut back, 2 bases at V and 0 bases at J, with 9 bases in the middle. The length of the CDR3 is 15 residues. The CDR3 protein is CASSYRRGSTDTQYF. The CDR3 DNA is TGTGCCAGCAGTTACCGGCGGGGAAGCACAGATACGCAGTATTTT.

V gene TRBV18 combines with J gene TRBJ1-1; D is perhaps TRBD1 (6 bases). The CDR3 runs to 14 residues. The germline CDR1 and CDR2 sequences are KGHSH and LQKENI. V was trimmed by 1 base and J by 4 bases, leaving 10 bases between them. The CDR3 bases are TGTGCCAGCTCACCACGCTCAGGGGCCACTGAAGCTTTCTTT. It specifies CASSPRSGATEAFF.

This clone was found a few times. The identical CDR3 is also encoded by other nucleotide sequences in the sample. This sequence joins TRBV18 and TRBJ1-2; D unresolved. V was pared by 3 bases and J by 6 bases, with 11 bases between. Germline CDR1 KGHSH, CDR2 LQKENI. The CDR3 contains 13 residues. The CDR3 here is CASSPSSQDGYTF. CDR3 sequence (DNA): TGTGCCAGCTCACCGTCGAGTCAGGATGGCTACACCTTC. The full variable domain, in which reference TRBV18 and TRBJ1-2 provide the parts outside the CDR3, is NAGVMQNPRHLVRRRGQEARLRCSPMKGHSHVYWYRQLPEEGLKFMVYLQKENIIDESGMPKERFSAEFPKEGPSILRIQQVVRGDSAAYFCASSPSSQDGYTFGSGTRLTVV.

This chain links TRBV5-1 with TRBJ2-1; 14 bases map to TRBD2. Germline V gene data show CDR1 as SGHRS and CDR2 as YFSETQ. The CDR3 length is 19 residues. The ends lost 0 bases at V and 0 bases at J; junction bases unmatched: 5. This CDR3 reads CASSLGTSGGFSSYNEQFF. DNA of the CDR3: TGCGCCAGCAGCTTGGGGACTAGCGGGGGGTTTAGCTCCTACAATGAGCAGTTCTTC.

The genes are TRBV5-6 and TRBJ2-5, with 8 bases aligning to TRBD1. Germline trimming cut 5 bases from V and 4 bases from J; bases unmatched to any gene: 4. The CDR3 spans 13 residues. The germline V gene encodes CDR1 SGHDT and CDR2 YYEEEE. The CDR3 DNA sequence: TGTGCCAGCAGTACCGGGACAGGAGAGACCCAGTACTTC. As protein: CASSTGTGETQYF.

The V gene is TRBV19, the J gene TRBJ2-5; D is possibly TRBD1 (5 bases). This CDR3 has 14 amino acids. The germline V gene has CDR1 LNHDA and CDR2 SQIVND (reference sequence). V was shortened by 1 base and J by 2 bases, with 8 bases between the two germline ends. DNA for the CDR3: TGTGCCAGTAGTATAGGGCAGGGTCAAGAGACCCAGTACTTC. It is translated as CASSIGQGQETQYF.

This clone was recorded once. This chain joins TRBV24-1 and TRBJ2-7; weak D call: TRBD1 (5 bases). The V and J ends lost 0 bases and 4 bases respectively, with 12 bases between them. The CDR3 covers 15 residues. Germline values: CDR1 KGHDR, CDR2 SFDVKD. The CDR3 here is CATSDLSRGRYEQYF. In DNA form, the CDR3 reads TGTGCCACCAGTGATTTGTCTAGGGGAAGATACGAGCAGTACTTC.

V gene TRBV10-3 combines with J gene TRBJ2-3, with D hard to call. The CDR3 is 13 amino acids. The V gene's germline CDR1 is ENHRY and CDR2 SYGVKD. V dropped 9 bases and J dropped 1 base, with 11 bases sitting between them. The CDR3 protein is CAMLHMGTDTQYF. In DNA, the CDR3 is TGTGCCATGCTCCATATGGGCACAGATACGCAGTATTTT.

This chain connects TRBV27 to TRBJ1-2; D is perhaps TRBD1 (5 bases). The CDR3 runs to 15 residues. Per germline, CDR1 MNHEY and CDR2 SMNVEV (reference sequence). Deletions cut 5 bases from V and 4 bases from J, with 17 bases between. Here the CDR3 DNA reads TGTGCCAGCAGTCGCCCCGGGGCAGAAACCTATGGCTACACCTTC. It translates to CASSRPGAETYGYTF.

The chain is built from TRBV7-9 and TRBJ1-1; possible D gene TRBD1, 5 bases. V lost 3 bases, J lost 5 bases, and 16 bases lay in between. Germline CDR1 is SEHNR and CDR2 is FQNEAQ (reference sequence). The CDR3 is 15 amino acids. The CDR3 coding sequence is TGTGCCAGCAGCTTTTGGGATGGGGGAGTGACTGAAGCTTTCTTT. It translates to CASSFWDGGVTEAFF.

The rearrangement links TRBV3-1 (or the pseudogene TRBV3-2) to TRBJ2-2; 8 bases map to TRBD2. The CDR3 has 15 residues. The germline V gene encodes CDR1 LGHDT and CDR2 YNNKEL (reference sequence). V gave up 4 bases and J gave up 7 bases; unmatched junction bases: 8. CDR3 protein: CASSRTGLGDGELFF. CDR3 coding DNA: TGTGCCAGCAGCCGGACGGGACTAGGTGACGGGGAGCTGTTTTTT.

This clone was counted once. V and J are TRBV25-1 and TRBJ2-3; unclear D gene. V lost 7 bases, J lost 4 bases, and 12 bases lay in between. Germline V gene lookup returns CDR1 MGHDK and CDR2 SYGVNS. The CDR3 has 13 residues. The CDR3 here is CASTRIESDTQYF. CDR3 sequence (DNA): TGTGCCAGCACTCGGATCGAATCAGATACGCAGTATTTT. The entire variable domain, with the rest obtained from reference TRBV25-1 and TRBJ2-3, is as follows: EADIYQTPRYLVIGTGKKITLECSQTMGHDKMYWYQQDPGMELHLIHYSYGVNSTEKGDLSSESTVSRIRTEHFPLTLESARPSHTSQYLCASTRIESDTQYFGPGTRLTVL.

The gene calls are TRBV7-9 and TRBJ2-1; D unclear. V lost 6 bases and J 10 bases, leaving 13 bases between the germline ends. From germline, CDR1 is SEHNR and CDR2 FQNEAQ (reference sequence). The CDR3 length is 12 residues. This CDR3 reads CASRGAASEQFF. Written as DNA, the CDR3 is TGTGCCAGCAGGGGCGCGGCAAGCGAGCAGTTCTTC.

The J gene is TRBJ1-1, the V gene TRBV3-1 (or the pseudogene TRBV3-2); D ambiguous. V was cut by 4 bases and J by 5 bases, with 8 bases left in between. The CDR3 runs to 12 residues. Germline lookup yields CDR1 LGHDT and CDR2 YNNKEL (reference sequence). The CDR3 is CASSLWGTEAFF. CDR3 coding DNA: TGTGCCAGCAGCCTATGGGGAACTGAAGCTTTCTTT.

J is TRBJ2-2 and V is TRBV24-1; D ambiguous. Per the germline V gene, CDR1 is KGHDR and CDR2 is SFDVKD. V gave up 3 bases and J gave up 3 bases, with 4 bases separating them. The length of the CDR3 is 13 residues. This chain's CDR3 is CATSDQYTGELFF. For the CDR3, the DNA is TGTGCCACCAGTGATCAGTACACCGGGGAGCTGTTTTTT.